This T cell receptor (beta chain) was recovered during a study of OX40 agonist ivuxolimab in advanced cancers. The CDR3 totals 16 residues. In germline, CDR1 is MDHEN, CDR2 SYDVKM. J was trimmed by 1 base and V by 3 bases; bases with no gene match: 5. Sequencing used immunoSEQ multiplex PCR; TCRdb keeps in-frame clones, though not all of them. The repertoire includes 28,000 or so clones, approximately 88% of them detected once, and 22% sits in the top ten. The chain is built from TRBV28 and TRBJ2-3; 9 nucleotides agree with TRBD1. Sequenced here: CD4+ or CD8+ T cells sorted from blood, sampled in a trial of the OX40 agonist ivuxolimab. The clonotype comes from an adult with an advanced solid tumor such as melanoma, head and neck, liver or kidney cancer. Here the CDR3 DNA reads TGTGCCAGCAGTTTTGGGACAGGGACCCGCACAGATACGCAGTATTTT. This translates into CASSFGTGTRTDTQYF.